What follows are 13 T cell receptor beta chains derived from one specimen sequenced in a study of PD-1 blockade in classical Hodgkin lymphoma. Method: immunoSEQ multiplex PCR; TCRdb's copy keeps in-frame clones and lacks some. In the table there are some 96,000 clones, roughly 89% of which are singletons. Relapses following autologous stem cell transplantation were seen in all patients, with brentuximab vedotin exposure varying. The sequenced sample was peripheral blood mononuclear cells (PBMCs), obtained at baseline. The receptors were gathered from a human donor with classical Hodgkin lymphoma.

CDR3 region: CASSLYTASGDEQYF. The DNA for the CDR3 is TGTGCCAGCAGTTTATACACCGCTAGCGGCGACGAGCAGTACTTC. The chain couples TRBV28 to TRBJ2-7, with 7 bases identical to TRBD2. The junction had 8 bases not matched to a gene; V was cut back by 1 base and J by 5 bases. The CDR3 is made up of 15 amino acids. Germline CDR1 and CDR2: MDHEN and SYDVKM. Together with reference TRBV28 and TRBJ2-7, the CDR3 gives the full variable domain: DVKVTQSSRYLVKRTGEKVFLECVQDMDHENMFWYRQDPGLGLRLIYFSYDVKMKEKGDIPEGYSVSREKKERFSLILESASTNQTSMYLCASSLYTASGDEQYFGPGTRLTVT.

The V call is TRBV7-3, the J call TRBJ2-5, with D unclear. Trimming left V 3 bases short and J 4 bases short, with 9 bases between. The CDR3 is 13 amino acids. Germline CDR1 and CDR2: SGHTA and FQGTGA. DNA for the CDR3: TGTGCCAGCAGCTTTCGACGAGGAGAGACCCAGTACTTC. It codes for CASSFRRGETQYF.

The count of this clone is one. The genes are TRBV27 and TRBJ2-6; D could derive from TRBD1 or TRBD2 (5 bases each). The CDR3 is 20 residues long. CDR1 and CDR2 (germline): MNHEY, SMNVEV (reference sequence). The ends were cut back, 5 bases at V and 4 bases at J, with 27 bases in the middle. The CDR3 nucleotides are TGTGCCAGCAGTCCGAGAAGGGGAGTTAGCGCTAGCTCGGGGGCCAACGTCCTGACTTTC. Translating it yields CASSPRRGVSASSGANVLTF.

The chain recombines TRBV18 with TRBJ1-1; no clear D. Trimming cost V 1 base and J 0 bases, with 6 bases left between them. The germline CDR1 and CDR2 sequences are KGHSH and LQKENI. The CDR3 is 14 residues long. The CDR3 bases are TGTGCCAGCTCACCACAAGGCTTGAACACTGAAGCTTTCTTT. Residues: CASSPQGLNTEAFF. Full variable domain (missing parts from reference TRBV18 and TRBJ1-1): NAGVMQNPRHLVRRRGQEARLRCSPMKGHSHVYWYRQLPEEGLKFMVYLQKENIIDESGMPKERFSAEFPKEGPSILRIQQVVRGDSAAYFCASSPQGLNTEAFFGQGTRLTVV.

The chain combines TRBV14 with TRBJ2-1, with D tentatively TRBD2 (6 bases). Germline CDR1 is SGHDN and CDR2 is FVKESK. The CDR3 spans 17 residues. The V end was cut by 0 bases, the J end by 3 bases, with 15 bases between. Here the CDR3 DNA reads TGTGCCAGCAGCCAAGATCTGGCCGTGCGGGACTACAATGAGCAGTTCTTC. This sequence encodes CASSQDLAVRDYNEQFF. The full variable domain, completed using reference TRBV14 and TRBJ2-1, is EAGVTQFPSHSVIEKGQTVTLRCDPISGHDNLYWYRRVMGKEIKFLLHFVKESKQDESGMPNNRFLAERTGGTYSTLKVQPAELEDSGVYFCASSQDLAVRDYNEQFFGPGTRLTVL.

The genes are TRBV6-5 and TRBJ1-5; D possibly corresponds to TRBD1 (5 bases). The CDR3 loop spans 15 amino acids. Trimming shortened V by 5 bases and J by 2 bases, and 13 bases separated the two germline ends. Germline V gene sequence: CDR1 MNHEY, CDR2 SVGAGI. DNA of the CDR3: TGTGCCAGCAGTACCCAGGGAAGTGGCAATCAGCCCCAGCATTTT. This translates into CASSTQGSGNQPQHF.

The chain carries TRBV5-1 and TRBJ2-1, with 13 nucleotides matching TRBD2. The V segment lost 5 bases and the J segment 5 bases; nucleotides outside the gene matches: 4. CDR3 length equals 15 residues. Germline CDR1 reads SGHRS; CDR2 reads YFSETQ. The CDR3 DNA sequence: TGCGCCAGCAGTTGGACTAGCGGGAGAAACAATGAGCAGTTCTTC. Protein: CASSWTSGRNNEQFF.

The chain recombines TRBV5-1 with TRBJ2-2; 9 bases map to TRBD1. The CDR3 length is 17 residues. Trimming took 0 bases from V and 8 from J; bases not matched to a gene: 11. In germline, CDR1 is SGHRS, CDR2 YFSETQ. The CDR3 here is CASSLGWTGAGGGELFF. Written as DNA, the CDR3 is TGCGCCAGCAGCTTGGGCTGGACAGGGGCAGGAGGTGGGGAGCTGTTTTTT.

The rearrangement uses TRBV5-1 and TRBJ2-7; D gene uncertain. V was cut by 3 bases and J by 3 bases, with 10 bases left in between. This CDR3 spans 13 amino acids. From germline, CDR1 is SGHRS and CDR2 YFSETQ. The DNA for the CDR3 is TGCGCCAGCAGCTCCCCCACCCTCTACGAGCAGTACTTC. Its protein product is CASSSPTLYEQYF.

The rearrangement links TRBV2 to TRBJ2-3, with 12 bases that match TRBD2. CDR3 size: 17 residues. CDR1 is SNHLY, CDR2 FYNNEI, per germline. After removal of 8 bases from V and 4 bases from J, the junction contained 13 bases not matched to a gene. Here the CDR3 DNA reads TGTGCCAGCCTGGAATCCCCGCTAGCGGGAGGGCCAGATACGCAGTATTTT. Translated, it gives CASLESPLAGGPDTQYF.

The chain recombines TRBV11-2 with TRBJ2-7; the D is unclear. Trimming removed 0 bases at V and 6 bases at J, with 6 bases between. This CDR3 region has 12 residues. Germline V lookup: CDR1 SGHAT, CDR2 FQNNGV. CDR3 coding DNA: TGTGCCAGCAGCTTAGATACGCCCGAGCAGTACTTC. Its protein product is CASSLDTPEQYF.

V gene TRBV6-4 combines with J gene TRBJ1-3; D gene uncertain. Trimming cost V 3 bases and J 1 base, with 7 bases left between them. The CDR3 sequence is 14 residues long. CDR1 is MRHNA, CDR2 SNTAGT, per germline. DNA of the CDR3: TGTGCCAGCAGTGAATCGGAGTCTGGAAACACCATATATTTT. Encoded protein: CASSESESGNTIYF.

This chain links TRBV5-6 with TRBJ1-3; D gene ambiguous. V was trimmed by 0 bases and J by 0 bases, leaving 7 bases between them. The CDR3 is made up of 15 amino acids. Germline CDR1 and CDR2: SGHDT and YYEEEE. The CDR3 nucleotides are TGTGCCAGCAGCTTGGTCGGAACCTCTGGAAACACCATATATTTT. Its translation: CASSLVGTSGNTIYF.